This entry concerns a single T cell receptor (beta chain). These data are taken from a study of blood T cell repertoires in COVID-19. Background on the study: The United States, Italy and Spain provided the acute and convalescent COVID-19 samples.

TCRdb's copy holds only in-frame clones and misses some; the assay was immunoSEQ multiplex PCR. The data hold hundreds of thousands of clones, with roughly 84% observed a single time. V was cut by 5 bases and J by 0 bases, with 11 bases left in between. The CDR3 extends over 15 amino acids. The V gene's germline CDR1 is SGHVS and CDR2 FQNEAQ. The sample taken for sequencing was peripheral blood. The TCR originated in a woman aged 40 to 49 who had recovered from COVID-19. This rearrangement joins TRBV7-8 to TRBJ2-1; D remains unclear. CDR3 bases: TGTGCCAGCAGCCCAGCAGCGAGCTCCTACAATGAGCAGTTCTTC. Translating it yields CASSPAASSYNEQFF. Full variable domain (outside the CDR3, taken from reference TRBV7-8 and TRBJ2-1): GAGVSQSPRYKVAKRGQDVALRCDPISGHVSLFWYQQALGQGPEFLTYFQNEAQLDKSGLPSDRFFAERPEGSVSTLKIQRTQQEDSAVYLCASSPAASSYNEQFFGPGTRLTVL.